The clone carrying this TCR beta chain was detected only a few times. Its specificity is unknown. No fewer than 5.5 micrograms of total RNA were isolated from every sample. For the second PCR, which ran for about 7 to 12 cycles, a sample-barcoded 5' primer and a J-beta primer mix were used. Tags on each cDNA molecule came from a template-switch adaptor with 12 random nucleotides. Samples each returned at least 2.5 million CDR3-containing paired-end reads. MiXCR, run by TCRdb on the 5' RACE reads, gives a single entry per CDR3 protein. The sample holds 1.8 million or so distinct CDR3 sequences, about two fifths seen once. The data stem from a study of blood T cells in healthy people across ages. Broader study findings: Diversity of TCR beta per million T cells declined in a roughly linear way with age.

The CDR3 totals 17 residues. Losses at the gene ends were 5 bases for V and 2 bases for J; bases not matched to a gene: 11. The germline CDR1 and CDR2 sequences are SGHTA and FQGNSA. The sample consisted of blood. The gene calls are TRBV7-2 and TRBJ1-2; 10 bases are a match to TRBD1. The sequence derives from a human donor in good health. The CDR3 protein is CASSIYSGTGDNYGYTF. The CDR3 coding sequence is TGTGCCAGCAGCATCTATTCCGGGACAGGGGACAACTATGGCTACACCTTC.